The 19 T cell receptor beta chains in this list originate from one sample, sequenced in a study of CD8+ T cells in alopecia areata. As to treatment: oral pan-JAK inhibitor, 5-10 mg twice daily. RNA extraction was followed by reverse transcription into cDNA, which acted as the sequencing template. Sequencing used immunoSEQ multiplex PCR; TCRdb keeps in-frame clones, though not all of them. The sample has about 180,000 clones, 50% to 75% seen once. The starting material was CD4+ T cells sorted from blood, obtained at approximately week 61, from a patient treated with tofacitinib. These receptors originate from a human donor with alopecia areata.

CDR3 sequence: CASSGGTGFYEQYF. DNA for the CDR3: TGTGCCAGCAGTGGTGGGACAGGGTTCTACGAGCAGTACTTC. The genes are TRBV2 and TRBJ2-7, with 9 bases lining up with TRBD1. The junction had 4 bases not matched to a gene; V was cut back by 4 bases and J by 3 bases. The CDR3 has 14 amino acids. Germline V gene lookup returns CDR1 SNHLY and CDR2 FYNNEI.

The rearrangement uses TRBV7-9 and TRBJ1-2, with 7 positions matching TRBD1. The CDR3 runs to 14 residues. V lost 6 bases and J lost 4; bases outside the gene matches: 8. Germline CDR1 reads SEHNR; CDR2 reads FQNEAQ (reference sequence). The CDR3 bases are TGTGCCAGCAGTTTGACAGGGCGCGCCTATGGCTACACCTTC. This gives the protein CASSLTGRAYGYTF.

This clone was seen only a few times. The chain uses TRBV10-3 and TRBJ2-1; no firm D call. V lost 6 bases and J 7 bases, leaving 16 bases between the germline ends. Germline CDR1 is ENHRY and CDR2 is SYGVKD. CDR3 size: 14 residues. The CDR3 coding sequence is TGTGCCATCAGCCTAACCGAGATGGGGAATGAGCAGTTCTTC. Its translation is CAISLTEMGNEQFF.

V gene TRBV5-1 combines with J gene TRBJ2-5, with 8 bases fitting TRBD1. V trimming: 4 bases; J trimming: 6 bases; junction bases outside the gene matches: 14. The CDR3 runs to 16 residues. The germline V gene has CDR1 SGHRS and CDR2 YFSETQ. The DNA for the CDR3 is TGCGCCAGCAGCGCAGGGACAGGAGGTTTGGCCCAGACCCAGTACTTC. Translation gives CASSAGTGGLAQTQYF. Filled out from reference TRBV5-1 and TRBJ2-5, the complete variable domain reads KAGVTQTPRYLIKTRGQQVTLSCSPISGHRSVSWYQQTPGQGLQFLFEYFSETQRNKGNFPGRFSGRQFSNSRSEMNVSTLELGDSALYLCASSAGTGGLAQTQYFGPGTRLLVL.

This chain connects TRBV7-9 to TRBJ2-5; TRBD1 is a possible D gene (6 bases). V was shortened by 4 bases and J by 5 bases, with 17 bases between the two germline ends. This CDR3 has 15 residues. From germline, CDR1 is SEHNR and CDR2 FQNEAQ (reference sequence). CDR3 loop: CASSYGTQGRETQYF. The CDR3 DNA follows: TGTGCCAGCAGCTACGGGACACAGGGCCGGGAGACCCAGTACTTC.

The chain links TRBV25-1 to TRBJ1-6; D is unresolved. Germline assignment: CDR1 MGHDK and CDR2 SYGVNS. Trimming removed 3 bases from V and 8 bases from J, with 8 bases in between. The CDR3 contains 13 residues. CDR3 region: CASSDVGDSPLHF. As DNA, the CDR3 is TGTGCCAGCAGTGACGTTGGGGATTCACCCCTCCACTTT.

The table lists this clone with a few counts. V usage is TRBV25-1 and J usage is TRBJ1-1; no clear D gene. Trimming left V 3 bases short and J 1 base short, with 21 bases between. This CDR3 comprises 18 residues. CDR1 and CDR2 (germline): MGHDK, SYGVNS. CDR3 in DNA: TGTGCCAGCAGTGACACCACCGACTTGCCATGGGGGAACACTGAAGCTTTCTTT. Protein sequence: CASSDTTDLPWGNTEAFF.

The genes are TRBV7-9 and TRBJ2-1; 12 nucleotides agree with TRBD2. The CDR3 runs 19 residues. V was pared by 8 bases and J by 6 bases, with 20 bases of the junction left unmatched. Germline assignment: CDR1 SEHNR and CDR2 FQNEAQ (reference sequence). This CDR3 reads CASRIQLAGGPERRNEQFF. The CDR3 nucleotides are TGTGCCAGCCGAATCCAACTAGCGGGGGGTCCCGAGCGGCGCAATGAGCAGTTCTTC.

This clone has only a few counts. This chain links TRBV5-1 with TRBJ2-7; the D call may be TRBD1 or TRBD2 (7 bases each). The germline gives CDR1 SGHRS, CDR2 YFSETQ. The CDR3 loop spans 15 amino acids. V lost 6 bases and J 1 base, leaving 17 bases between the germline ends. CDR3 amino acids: CASTGRGDSSYEQYF. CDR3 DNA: TGCGCCAGCACCGGTCGGGGGGACAGTTCCTACGAGCAGTACTTC.

In DNA form, the CDR3 reads TGTGCCAGCAGGGACAGGGTTGGCGAAAAACTGTTTTTT. It yields the protein CASRDRVGEKLFF. The J gene is TRBJ1-4, the V gene TRBV25-1; 8 nucleotides align to TRBD1. J gave up 8 bases and V 6 bases, and 5 bases lay outside the gene matches. The CDR3 runs to 13 residues. Germline CDR1 is MGHDK and CDR2 is SYGVNS.

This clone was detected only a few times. The CDR3 sequence is CASSLIQGGNTEAFF. The DNA for the CDR3 is TGCGCCAGCAGCTTAATCCAGGGAGGGAACACTGAAGCTTTCTTT. The gene calls are TRBV5-1 and TRBJ1-1, with D perhaps TRBD1 (5 bases). Per germline, CDR1 SGHRS and CDR2 YFSETQ. V lost 2 bases and J 1 base, leaving 12 bases between the germline ends. This CDR3 is 15 amino acids long.

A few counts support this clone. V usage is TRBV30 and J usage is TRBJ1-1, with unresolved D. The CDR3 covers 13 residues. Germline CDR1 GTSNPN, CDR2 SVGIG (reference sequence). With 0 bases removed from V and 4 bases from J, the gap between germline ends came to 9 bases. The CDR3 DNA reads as TGTGCCTGGAGTGTTGGCAGACTCACTGAAGCTTTCTTT. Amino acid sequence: CAWSVGRLTEAFF.

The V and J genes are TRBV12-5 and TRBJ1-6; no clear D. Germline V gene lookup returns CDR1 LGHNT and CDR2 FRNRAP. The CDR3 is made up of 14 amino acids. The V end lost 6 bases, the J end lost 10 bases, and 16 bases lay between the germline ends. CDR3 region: CASGGVIGRSPLHF. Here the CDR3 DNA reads TGTGCTAGTGGCGGCGTTATTGGCCGCTCACCCCTCCACTTT.

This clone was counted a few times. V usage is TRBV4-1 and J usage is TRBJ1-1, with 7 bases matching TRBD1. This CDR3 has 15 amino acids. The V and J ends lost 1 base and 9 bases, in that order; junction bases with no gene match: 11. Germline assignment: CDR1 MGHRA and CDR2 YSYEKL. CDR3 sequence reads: CASSQVVAGQTKAFF. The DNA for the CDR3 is TGCGCCAGCAGCCAAGTCGTCGCGGGACAGACAAAAGCTTTCTTT.

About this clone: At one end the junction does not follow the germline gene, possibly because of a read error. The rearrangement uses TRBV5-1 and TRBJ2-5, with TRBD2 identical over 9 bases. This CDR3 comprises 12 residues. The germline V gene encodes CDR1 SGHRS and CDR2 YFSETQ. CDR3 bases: TGCGCCAGCAGCCCCGCGAGCGGGGGGTCGGACTTC. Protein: CASSPASGGSDF. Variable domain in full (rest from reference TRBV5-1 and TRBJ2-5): KAGVTQTPRYLIKTRGQQVTLSCSPISGHRSVSWYQQTPGQGLQFLFEYFSETQRNKGNFPGRFSGRQFSNSRSEMNVSTLELGDSALYLCASSPASGGSDFGPGTRLLVL.

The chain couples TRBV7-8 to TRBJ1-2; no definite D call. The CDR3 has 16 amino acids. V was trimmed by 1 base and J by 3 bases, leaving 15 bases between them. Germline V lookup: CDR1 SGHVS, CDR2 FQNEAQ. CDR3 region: CASSLEPGLLYYGYTF. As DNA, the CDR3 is TGTGCCAGCAGCTTAGAGCCAGGACTGCTCTACTATGGCTACACCTTC.

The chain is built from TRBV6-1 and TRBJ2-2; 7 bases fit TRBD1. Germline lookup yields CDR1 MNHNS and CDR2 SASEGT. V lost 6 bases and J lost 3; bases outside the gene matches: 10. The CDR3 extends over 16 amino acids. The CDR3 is CASREIDRADTGELFF. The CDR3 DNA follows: TGTGCCAGCAGAGAAATAGACAGGGCGGACACCGGGGAGCTGTTTTTT.

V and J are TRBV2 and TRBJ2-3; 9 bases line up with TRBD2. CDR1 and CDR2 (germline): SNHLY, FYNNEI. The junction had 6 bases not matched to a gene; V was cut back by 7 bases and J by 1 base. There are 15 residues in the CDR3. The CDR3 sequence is CASMKTSGGTDTQYF. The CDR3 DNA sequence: TGTGCCAGCATGAAGACTAGCGGTGGCACAGATACGCAGTATTTT. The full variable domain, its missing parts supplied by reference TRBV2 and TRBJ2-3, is EPEVTQTPSHQVTQMGQEVILRCVPISNHLYFYWYRQILGQKVEFLVSFYNNEISEKSEIFDDQFSVERPDGSNFTLKIRSTKLEDSAMYFCASMKTSGGTDTQYFGPGTRLTVL.

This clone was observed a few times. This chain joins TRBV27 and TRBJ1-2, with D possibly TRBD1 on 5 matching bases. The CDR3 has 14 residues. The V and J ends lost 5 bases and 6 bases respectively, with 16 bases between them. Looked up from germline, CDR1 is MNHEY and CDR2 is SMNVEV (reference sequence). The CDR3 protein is CASSVGPQGDGYTF. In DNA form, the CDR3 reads TGTGCCAGCAGTGTCGGGCCCCAGGGAGATGGCTACACCTTC.